Below, 15 T cell receptor beta chains from the same sample are listed, as sequenced in a study of T-cell reconstitution after alpha-beta-depleted transplantation in children. For TCRbeta, the library was prepared with unique molecular identifiers. One entry per CDR3 protein, called by TCRdb with MiXCR from the PCR reads. The table lists 450,000 to 600,000 distinct CDR3 sequences, 18% of them singletons. The starting material was PBMCs from the stem cell graft donor, obtained from the stem cell graft. Receptor source: a human donor who donated a stem cell graft to a child with acute lymphoblastic leukemia.

The gene calls are TRBV29-1 and TRBJ2-1; TRBD2 might be the D (6 bases). From germline, CDR1 is SQVTM and CDR2 ANQGSEA. Trimming took off 3 bases at V and 9 bases at J, with 9 bases between the two ends. This CDR3 is 11 amino acids long. The chain's CDR3 is CSVEAAGEQFF. In nucleotides, the CDR3 is TGCAGCGTTGAGGCAGCGGGTGAGCAGTTCTTC.

V is TRBV12-3 or TRBV12-4 and J is TRBJ2-2, with TRBD2 as a possible D gene (6 bases). V lost 5 bases and J 15 bases, leaving 16 bases between the germline ends. The CDR3 has 12 residues. The CDR3 region is CASSLPTERVFF. The CDR3 nucleotides read TGTGCCAGCAGTCTACCTACAGAGCGGGTGTTTTTT.

This clonotype was detected a few times. V usage is TRBV6-1 and J usage is TRBJ2-7, with D perhaps TRBD1 or TRBD2 (5 bases each). V was pared by 6 bases and J by 3 bases, with 12 bases between. The germline V gene encodes CDR1 MNHNS and CDR2 SASEGT. CDR3 length equals 13 residues. In DNA form, the CDR3 reads TGTGCCAGCAGAGGGGCCGGGGACTACGAGCAGTACTTC. It translates to CASRGAGDYEQYF.

The rearrangement links TRBV3-1 to TRBJ2-7, with D possibly being TRBD2 (6 bases). The CDR3 sequence is 15 residues long. Germline lookup yields CDR1 LGHDT and CDR2 YNNKEL (reference sequence). V was clipped by 5 bases and J by 4 bases, with 18 bases between them. DNA for the CDR3: TGTGCCAGCAGCTCGCGCGGGGAAACTCCATACGAGCAGTACTTC. Translated, it gives CASSSRGETPYEQYF.

The chain links TRBV6-1 to TRBJ1-2; maybe TRBD1 (6 bases). CDR1 MNHNS and CDR2 SASEGT come from the germline V gene. V was shortened by 7 bases and J by 4 bases, with 13 bases between the two germline ends. The CDR3 sequence is 13 residues long. CDR3 residues: CASTPGTSYGYTF. DNA of the CDR3: TGTGCCAGCACTCCCGGGACATCCTATGGCTACACCTTC.

This clonotype was seen just once. This rearrangement joins TRBV10-3 to TRBJ1-1, with unresolved D. Looked up from germline, CDR1 is ENHRY and CDR2 is SYGVKD. V was clipped by 6 bases and J by 2 bases, with 13 bases between them. The CDR3 has 14 amino acids. The CDR3 region has the DNA TGTGCCATCAGGCTCGACAAGGCCAACACTGAAGCTTTCTTT. It codes for CAIRLDKANTEAFF.

This clonotype occurred a few times. This chain connects TRBV29-1 to TRBJ1-4; no definite D call. Germline values: CDR1 SQVTM, CDR2 ANQGSEA. The CDR3 has 12 amino acids. The ends were cut back, 6 bases at V and 6 bases at J, with 11 bases in the middle. CDR3 sequence: CSVRIGDEKLFF. In DNA, the CDR3 is TGCAGCGTGAGGATTGGTGATGAAAAACTGTTTTTT.

This clonotype was picked up many times. This rearrangement joins TRBV20-1 to TRBJ1-5; weak D call: TRBD1 (5 bases). Trimming removed 0 bases at V and 6 bases at J, with 15 bases between. The CDR3 has 15 amino acids. Germline V gene sequence: CDR1 DFQATT, CDR2 SNEGSKA (reference sequence). CDR3: CSARDLGGASQPQHF. The DNA of the CDR3 is TGCAGTGCTAGAGATCTCGGAGGGGCAAGTCAGCCCCAGCATTTT.

The chain employs TRBV15 and TRBJ2-5; perhaps TRBD1 as D (6 bases). Trimming shortened V by 6 bases and J by 0 bases, and 14 bases separated the two germline ends. Germline V gene data show CDR1 as LNHNV and CDR2 as YYDKDF (reference sequence). CDR3 length: 15 amino acids. The CDR3 DNA reads TGTGCCACCAGTCGCGAAGGACAGTACCAAGAGACCCAGTACTTC. Residues: CATSREGQYQETQYF.

The chain links TRBV27 to TRBJ2-5; D is perhaps TRBD1 (5 bases). The CDR3 runs 13 residues. Germline assignment: CDR1 MNHEY and CDR2 SMNVEV (reference sequence). Trimming stripped 6 bases from V and 2 bases from J, with 10 bases between. The CDR3 protein is CASSYQGQETQYF. In nucleotides, the CDR3 is TGTGCCAGCAGCTACCAGGGACAAGAGACCCAGTACTTC.

A few counts support this clonotype. This rearrangement joins TRBV30 to TRBJ2-1; 10 bases are a match to TRBD2. Losses at the gene ends were 3 bases for V and 10 bases for J; bases not matched to a gene: 6. Germline V gives CDR1 GTSNPN, CDR2 SVGIG (reference sequence). The CDR3 has 13 residues. The CDR3 sequence: CAWRSSGSWEQFF. DNA of the CDR3: TGTGCCTGGAGATCTAGCGGGAGCTGGGAGCAGTTCTTC.

V gene TRBV24-1 combines with J gene TRBJ2-5; D uncertain. The CDR3 runs 13 residues. Per the germline V gene, CDR1 is KGHDR and CDR2 is SFDVKD. V lost 4 bases and J 5 bases, leaving 10 bases between the germline ends. The DNA of the CDR3 is TGTGCCACCAGTGACTTCGCGAGGGAGACCCAGTACTTC. It codes for CATSDFARETQYF.

The V call is TRBV13, the J call TRBJ2-7; the D gene could be TRBD1 or TRBD2 (5 bases each). Looked up from germline, CDR1 is PRHDT and CDR2 is FYEKMQ (reference sequence). There are 15 residues in the CDR3. V dropped 6 bases and J dropped 0 bases, with 15 bases sitting between them. CDR3 DNA: TGTGCCAGCAGAAGAGGGGACGCCCTCTCCTACGAGCAGTACTTC. Amino acid sequence: CASRRGDALSYEQYF.

The CDR3: CASGRGRDEKLFF. CDR3 sequence (DNA): TGTGCCAGCGGCAGGGGGCGCGATGAAAAACTGTTTTTT. V gene TRBV12-3 or TRBV12-4 combines with J gene TRBJ1-4, with TRBD1 matching 8 bases. The junction had 5 bases not matched to a gene; V was cut back by 8 bases and J by 6 bases. This CDR3 region has 13 residues.

This clonotype has a handful of counts. The rearrangement links TRBV19 to TRBJ1-1; no clear D. CDR1 is LNHDA, CDR2 SQIVND, per germline (reference sequence). This CDR3 contains 12 residues. Trimming left V 7 bases short and J 6 bases short, with 12 bases between. In nucleotides, the CDR3 is TGTGCCAGTAATCAAGTGGGGTCTGAAGCTTTCTTT. Its translation is CASNQVGSEAFF.